These 20 T cell receptor beta chains came from one sample sequenced in a study of tissue T cells after allogeneic stem cell transplantation. Sequencing was performed with immunoSEQ multiplex PCR; in TCRdb, only in-frame clones are kept and a portion is missing. The sample includes approximately 2,800 clones, 40% to 50% of them seen just once. Time point defined: mouse harvest day 14 after allogeneic transplant. The graft held 10^6 splenic CD5+ T cells and 10^7 T-cell-depleted bone marrow cells. Source material: gut tissue. These receptors were collected from a female BALB/c mouse given C57BL/6 T cells with graft-versus-host disease after an allogeneic hematopoietic cell transplant.

As for this clone: These gene names are mouse names. The CDR3 end is not reached by the read, which stops 1 residue before it; the germline J gene fills it in. The chain uses TRBV26 and TRBJ1-6; TRBD1 might be the D (5 bases). TRBJ1-6 has ORF status, its function being uncertain. Germline V gene lookup returns CDR1 KGHPV and CDR2 FQNQEV (reference sequence). Trimming took off 0 bases at V and 8 bases at J, with 11 bases between the two ends. The CDR3 runs to 15 residues. CDR3 loop: CASSLSAGGDSPLYF. The CDR3 bases that were read are TGTGCCAGCAGTCTGTCGGCGGGAGGGGATTCGCCCCTCTAC.

Turning to this clone: The germline and genes are mouse ones. The read terminates 1 residue before the CDR3 end, so the remaining end is supplied by the germline J gene. The V and J genes are TRBV13-1 and TRBJ1-1, with D unclear. CDR1 and CDR2 (germline): NSHNY, SYGAGN. The V gene lost 3 bases and the J gene lost 4 bases, with 4 bases spanning the gap. The CDR3 sequence is 11 residues long. Partial CDR3 DNA: TGTGCCAGCAGTGGCAGCACAGAAGTCTTC. It translates to CASSGSTEVF. The whole CDR3 is CASSGSTEVFF.

A remark on this clone: Gene names are mouse gene names. The read is 1 residue too short to cover the CDR3 end, so that end is filled in from the germline J gene. This chain joins TRBV2 and TRBJ2-3; no clear D. The V end lost 3 bases, the J end lost 2 bases, and 6 bases lay between the germline ends. Germline values: CDR1 LGHNA, CDR2 YSYQKL. The CDR3 consists of 13 residues. Here the CDR3 reads CASSQTYAETLYF. CDR3 bases read: TGTGCCAGCAGCCAGACATATGCAGAAACGCTGTAT.

Worth noting for this clone: Mouse germline and gene names are used. The read halts 1 residue ahead of the CDR3 end, with the missing end drawn from the germline J gene. The chain links TRBV13-2 to TRBJ2-1, with D perhaps being TRBD1 or TRBD2 (5 bases each). The CDR3 is made up of 15 amino acids. Trimming removed 0 bases at V and 1 base at J, with 8 bases between. Germline-derived CDR1 and CDR2 are NNHNN and SYGAGS (reference sequence). The sequenced CDR3 bases are TGTGCCAGCGGTGATGGGCGGGGGAACTATGCTGAGCAGTTC. Its protein product is CASGDGRGNYAEQF. From start to end, the CDR3 is CASGDGRGNYAEQFF.

In this sample, this clone turned up once. Any gene name here is a mouse gene name. The read comes to an end 1 residue before the CDR3 does, leaving the germline J gene to fill in the end. The chain combines TRBV16 with TRBJ2-2, with 7 nucleotides matching TRBD1. This CDR3 spans 15 amino acids. With 5 bases clipped from V and 3 bases from J, the junction kept 6 bases outside the gene matches. Germline V lookup: CDR1 SGHSA, CDR2 FRNQAP. Partial CDR3 DNA: TGTGCAAGCAGCCCCGACAGGGTGGACACCGGGCAGCTCTAC. It yields the protein CASSPDRVDTGQLY. The complete CDR3 protein is CASSPDRVDTGQLYF.

Regarding this clone: The genes and germline here are from mouse. The read halts 1 residue ahead of the CDR3 end, with the missing end drawn from the germline J gene. The chain links TRBV5 to TRBJ1-3, with 10 nucleotides matching TRBD1. J gave up 1 base and V 6 bases, and 6 bases lay outside the gene matches. Germline CDR1 is LGHNA and CDR2 is YNLKQL (reference sequence). The CDR3 covers 16 residues. CDR3 DNA, as far as it was read: TGTGCCAGCAGTGCCGGGACAGGGGCCTCTGGAAATACGCTCTAT. This sequence encodes CASSAGTGASGNTLY. The full CDR3 reads CASSAGTGASGNTLYF.

In regard to this clone: The gene names given are mouse names. The read ends 1 residue before the CDR3 terminus; that terminus is restored from the germline J gene. The genes are TRBV2 and TRBJ1-2; D call uncertain. CDR3 length: 12 residues. V was shortened by 1 base and J by 0 bases, with 0 bases between the two germline ends. Germline V gene lookup returns CDR1 LGHNA and CDR2 YSYQKL. The CDR3 sequence: CASSQANSDYTF. The part of the CDR3 DNA that was read is TGTGCCAGCAGCCAAGCAAACTCCGACTACACC.

Relative to its sample, this clone is large (0.1 to 1%). Any gene name here is a mouse gene name. The read ends 1 residue before the CDR3 terminus; that terminus is restored from the germline J gene. The V gene is TRBV31, the J gene TRBJ1-4; 8 nucleotides match TRBD1. Germline V gives CDR1 GKSSPN, CDR2 SITVG. This CDR3 is built from 14 residues. The trim removed 0 bases at V and 4 bases at J, leaving 1 base unmatched. The DNA read from the CDR3 is TGTGCCTGGAGTCTAACAGGGGGCAACGAAAGATTATTT. Protein: CAWSLTGGNERLF. The entire CDR3 is CAWSLTGGNERLFF. The full variable domain, with the rest looked up from reference TRBV31 and TRBJ1-4, is AQTIHQWPVAEIKAVGSPLSLGCTIKGKSSPNLYWYWQATGGTLQQLFYSITVGQVESVVQLNLSASRPKDDQFILSTEKLLLSHSGFYLCAWSLTGGNERLFFGHGTKLSVL.

Regarding this clone: Mouse names are used for the genes. The read finishes 1 residue shy of the CDR3 end, and the germline J gene is used to complete it. The chain recombines TRBV23 with TRBJ2-5; TRBD2, the table's D call, was not compared with the DNA. Germline-derived CDR1 and CDR2 are KGHTA and FQNQQP. This CDR3 is 13 amino acids long. The CDR3 loop reads CSSSDWGEDTQYF. The covered CDR3 bases are TGCTCCAGCAGTGACTGGGGGGAAGACACCCAGTAC. Based on the CDR3 plus reference TRBV23 and TRBJ2-5, the full variable domain is DAAVTQKPRYLIKMKGQEAEMKCIPEKGHTAVFWYQQKQSKELKFLIYFQNQQPLDQIDMVKERFSAVCPSSSLCSLGIRTCEAEDSALYLCSSSDWGEDTQYFGPGTRLLVL.

Of note for this clone: Mouse names are used for the genes. The read is 1 residue too short to cover the CDR3 end, so that end is filled in from the germline J gene. The V call is TRBV3, the J call TRBJ2-3, with TRBD2 matching 11 bases. CDR3 length: 15 residues. V shed 3 bases and J 1 base; nucleotides not matched to a gene: 0. The germline CDR1 and CDR2 sequences are SNHLY and FYNGKV (reference sequence). The sequenced part of the CDR3 DNA is TGTGCCAGCAGCTTGGGACTGGGGGGTGCAGAAACGCTGTAT. This translates into CASSLGLGGAETLY. The full CDR3 protein reads CASSLGLGGAETLYF.

As regards this clone: All gene names here are mouse names. The CDR3 end lies 1 residue beyond the end of the read and is filled in from the germline J gene. The rearrangement links TRBV19 to TRBJ2-7, with TRBD2 matching 11 bases. V was pared by 3 bases and J by 4 bases, with 3 bases of the junction left unmatched. Germline CDR1 FNHDT, CDR2 SITEND (reference sequence). The CDR3 is made up of 14 amino acids. CDR3 bases read: TGTGCCAGCAGTACCGGGACTGGGGGTTATGAACAGTAC. Encoded protein: CASSTGTGGYEQY. Given in full, the CDR3 is CASSTGTGGYEQYF.

This clone has a handful of counts. Gene names are mouse gene names. The CDR3 extends 1 residue past the end of the read, so its final part is completed from the germline J gene. V usage is TRBV26 and J usage is TRBJ1-1; 7 bases are a match to TRBD1. From germline, CDR1 is KGHPV and CDR2 FQNQEV (reference sequence). Trimming cost V 4 bases and J 1 base; bases outside gene matches: 0. This CDR3 has 13 residues. The CDR3 here is CASSRDRNTEVFF. The covered CDR3 bases are TGTGCCAGCAGTCGGGACAGAAACACAGAAGTCTTC.

This clone was seen a handful of times. Gene names are the mouse ones. The sequence runs out 1 residue before the end of the CDR3; the remainder is reconstructed from the germline J gene. The chain is built from TRBV16 and TRBJ2-7; 8 nucleotides match TRBD2. The CDR3 is 12 amino acids. Germline assignment: CDR1 SGHSA and CDR2 FRNQAP. After removal of 1 base from V and 7 bases from J, the junction contained 0 bases not matched to a gene. CDR3 amino acids: CASSLGTGEQYF. CDR3 bases read: TGTGCAAGCAGCTTAGGGACTGGGGAACAGTAC.

With respect to this clone: Gene names are mouse gene names. The read comes to an end 1 residue before the CDR3 does, leaving the germline J gene to fill in the end. The chain couples TRBV26 to TRBJ2-5; tentatively, D is TRBD2 (7 bases). Looked up from germline, CDR1 is KGHPV and CDR2 is FQNQEV (reference sequence). CDR3 length: 13 amino acids. V lost 6 bases to trimming and J lost 5 bases, with 12 bases between them. The part of the CDR3 DNA that was read is TGTGCCAGCAGCCGAGGGGGGCGAGACACCCAGTAC. Translation gives CASSRGGRDTQY. The entire CDR3 protein is CASSRGGRDTQYF.

This clone has a single count. The gene names given are mouse names. The read finishes 1 residue shy of the CDR3 end, and the germline J gene is used to complete it. The chain joins TRBV3 to TRBJ2-2; 10 bases fit TRBD2. CDR1 and CDR2 from the germline V gene are SNHLY and FYNGKV (reference sequence). Trimming cost V 4 bases and J 3 bases; bases outside gene matches: 2. The CDR3 spans 15 residues. Incomplete CDR3 DNA: TGTGCCAGCAGCTCGACTGGGGGGTACACCGGGCAGCTCTAC. Protein sequence: CASSSTGGYTGQLY. The whole CDR3 reads CASSSTGGYTGQLYF.

Judged by abundance, this clone is medium-sized (0.01 to 0.1%). Gene labels here are mouse ones. The CDR3 end lies 1 residue beyond the end of the read and is filled in from the germline J gene. This sequence joins TRBV17 and TRBJ2-4; no clear D gene. The V gene lost 3 bases and the J gene lost 3 bases, with 7 bases spanning the gap. The germline CDR1 and CDR2 sequences are MNHDT and YYDKIL. The CDR3 consists of 13 residues. CDR3 DNA (partial): TGTGCTAGCAGTAGCCGGGAGCAAAACACCTTGTAC. Amino acid sequence: CASSSREQNTLY. Given in full, the CDR3 is CASSSREQNTLYF. Based on the CDR3 plus reference TRBV17 and TRBJ2-4, the full variable domain is DTTVKQNPRYKLARVGKPVNLICSQTMNHDTMYWYQKKPNQAPKLLLFYYDKILNREADTFEKFQSSRPNNSFCSLYIGSAGLEYSAMYLCASSSREQNTLYFGAGTRLSVL.

This clone has more than one count but fewer than ten. The genes and germline here are from mouse. The read gets to within 1 residue of the CDR3 end, and the germline J gene fills in the rest. The chain employs TRBV24 and TRBJ2-1, with 9 nucleotides matching TRBD2. Germline values: CDR1 KGHTA, CDR2 FRNEEI. This CDR3 region has 16 residues. The ends lost 0 bases at V and 3 bases at J; junction bases unmatched: 3. CDR3 DNA (partial): TGTGCCAGCAGTCTGTATCTGGGGGGGTTCTATGCTGAGCAGTTC. This codes for CASSLYLGGFYAEQF. The whole CDR3 reads CASSLYLGGFYAEQFF.

This clone is classed as medium-sized. The genes are named according to mouse. The read ends 1 residue before the CDR3 terminus; that terminus is restored from the germline J gene. This sequence joins TRBV26 and TRBJ2-7; D perhaps matches TRBD1 (5 bases). Germline V gene data show CDR1 as KGHPV and CDR2 as FQNQEV (reference sequence). Trimming took 2 bases from V and 4 from J, leaving 6 bases between them. There are 12 residues in the CDR3. CDR3 residues: CASSLKGYEQYF. Partial CDR3 DNA: TGTGCCAGCAGTCTGAAGGGGTATGAACAGTAC.

By sample share, this clone is medium-sized (0.01 to 0.1%). Each gene name is a mouse one. The read ends 1 residue early relative to the CDR3; the germline J gene fills the gap. The V call is TRBV5, the J call TRBJ2-7; 13 positions agree with TRBD2. CDR1 LGHNA and CDR2 YNLKQL come from the germline V gene (reference sequence). J lost 5 bases, V lost 6 bases, and 1 base had no gene match. The CDR3 sequence is 13 residues long. The CDR3 DNA, read in part, is TGTGCCAGCAGGGACTGGGGGGGCCATGAACAGTAC. Its protein is CASRDWGGHEQY. The whole CDR3 protein reads CASRDWGGHEQYF.

Comments on this clone: Gene names are the mouse ones. Sequencing ends 1 residue short of the CDR3 end; the germline J gene provides the rest. V and J are TRBV19 and TRBJ1-6; TRBD1 is a possible D gene (6 bases). TRBJ1-6 has ORF status, its function being uncertain. V lost 2 bases and J 7 bases, leaving 10 bases between the germline ends. Germline CDR1 is FNHDT and CDR2 is SITEND (reference sequence). This CDR3 region has 14 residues. The CDR3 region is CASSIGQGNSPLYF. The sequenced part of the CDR3 DNA is TGTGCCAGCAGTATCGGCCAGGGGAATTCGCCCCTCTAC.